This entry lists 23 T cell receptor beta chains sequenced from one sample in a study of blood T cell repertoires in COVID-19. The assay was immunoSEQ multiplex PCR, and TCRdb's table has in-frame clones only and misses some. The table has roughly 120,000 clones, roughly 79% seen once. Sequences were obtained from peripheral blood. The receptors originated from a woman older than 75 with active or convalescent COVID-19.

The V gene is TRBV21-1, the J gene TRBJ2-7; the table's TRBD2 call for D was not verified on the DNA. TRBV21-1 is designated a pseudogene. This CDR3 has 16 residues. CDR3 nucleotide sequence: TGTGCCAGCAACTCCCGGCGGTTTACCCTAAACCACGAGCAGTACTTC. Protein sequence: CASNSRRFTLNHEQYF.

The CDR3 reads CASSQEVGVYYEQYF. The CDR3 DNA reads as TGCGCCAGCAGCCAAGAAGTAGGGGTTTATTACGAGCAGTACTTC. The chain has TRBV4-3 and TRBJ2-7; D is possibly TRBD1 (5 bases). V was trimmed by 0 bases and J by 4 bases, leaving 13 bases between them. Germline CDR1 LGHNA, CDR2 YSLEER. CDR3 length equals 15 residues.

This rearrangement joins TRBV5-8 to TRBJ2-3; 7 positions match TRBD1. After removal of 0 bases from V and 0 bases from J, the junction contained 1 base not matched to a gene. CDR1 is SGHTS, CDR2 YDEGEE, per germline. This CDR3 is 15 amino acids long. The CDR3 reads CASSLAGQSTDTQYF. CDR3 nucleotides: TGTGCCAGCAGCTTGGCGGGACAGAGCACAGATACGCAGTATTTT. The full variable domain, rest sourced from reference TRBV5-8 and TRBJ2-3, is EAGVTQSPTHLIKTRGQQATLRCSPISGHTSVYWYQQALGLGLQFLLWYDEGEERNRGNFPPRFSGRQFPNYSSELNVNALELEDSALYLCASSLAGQSTDTQYFGPGTRLTVL.

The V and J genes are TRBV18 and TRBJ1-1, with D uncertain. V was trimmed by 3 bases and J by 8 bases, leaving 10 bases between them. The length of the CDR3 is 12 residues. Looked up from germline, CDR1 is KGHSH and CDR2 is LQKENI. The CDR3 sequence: CASSPEALEAFF. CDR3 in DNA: TGTGCCAGCTCACCTGAAGCCCTCGAAGCTTTCTTT.

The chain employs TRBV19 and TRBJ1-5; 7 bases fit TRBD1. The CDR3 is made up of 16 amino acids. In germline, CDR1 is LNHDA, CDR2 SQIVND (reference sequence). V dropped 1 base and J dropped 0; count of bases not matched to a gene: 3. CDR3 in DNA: TGTGCCAGTAGTATAGTGGGGACAGATAGCAATCAGCCCCAGCATTTT. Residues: CASSIVGTDSNQPQHF.

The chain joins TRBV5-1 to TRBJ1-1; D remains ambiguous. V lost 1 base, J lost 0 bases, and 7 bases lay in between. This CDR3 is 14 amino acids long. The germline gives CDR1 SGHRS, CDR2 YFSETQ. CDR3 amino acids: CASSLSALNTEAFF. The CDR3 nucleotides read TGCGCCAGCAGCTTGAGCGCCCTGAACACTGAAGCTTTCTTT.

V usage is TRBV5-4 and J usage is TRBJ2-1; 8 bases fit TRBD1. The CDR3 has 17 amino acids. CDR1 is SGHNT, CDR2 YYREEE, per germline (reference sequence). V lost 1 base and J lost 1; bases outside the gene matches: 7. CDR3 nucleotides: TGTGCCAGCAGCTTGTTGGGGACAGGCCGTTCCTACAATGAGCAGTTCTTC. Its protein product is CASSLLGTGRSYNEQFF. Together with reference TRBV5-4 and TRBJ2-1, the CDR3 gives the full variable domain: ETGVTQSPTHLIKTRGQQVTLRCSSQSGHNTVSWYQQALGQGPQFIFQYYREEENGRGNFPPRFSGLQFPNYSSELNVNALELDDSALYLCASSLLGTGRSYNEQFFGPGTRLTVL.

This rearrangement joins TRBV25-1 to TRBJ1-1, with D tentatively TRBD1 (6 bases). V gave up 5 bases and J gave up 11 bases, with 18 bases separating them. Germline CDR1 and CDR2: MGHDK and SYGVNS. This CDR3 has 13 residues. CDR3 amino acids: CASSKGYRDRAFF. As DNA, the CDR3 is TGTGCCAGCAGTAAGGGATACAGGGACCGCGCTTTCTTT. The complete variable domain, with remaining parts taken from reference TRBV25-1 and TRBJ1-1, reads EADIYQTPRYLVIGTGKKITLECSQTMGHDKMYWYQQDPGMELHLIHYSYGVNSTEKGDLSSESTVSRIRTEHFPLTLESARPSHTSQYLCASSKGYRDRAFFGQGTRLTVV.

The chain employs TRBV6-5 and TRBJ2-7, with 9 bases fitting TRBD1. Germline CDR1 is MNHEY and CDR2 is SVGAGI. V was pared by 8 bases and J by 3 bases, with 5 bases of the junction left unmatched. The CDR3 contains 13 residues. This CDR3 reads CASPGQGHYEQYF. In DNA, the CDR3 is TGTGCCAGCCCTGGACAGGGGCACTACGAGCAGTACTTC.

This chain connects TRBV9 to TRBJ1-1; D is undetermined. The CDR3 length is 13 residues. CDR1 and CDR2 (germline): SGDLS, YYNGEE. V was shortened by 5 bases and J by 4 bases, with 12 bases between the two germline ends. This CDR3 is CASSTHSGTEAFF. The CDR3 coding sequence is TGTGCCAGCAGTACTCATTCAGGCACTGAAGCTTTCTTT.

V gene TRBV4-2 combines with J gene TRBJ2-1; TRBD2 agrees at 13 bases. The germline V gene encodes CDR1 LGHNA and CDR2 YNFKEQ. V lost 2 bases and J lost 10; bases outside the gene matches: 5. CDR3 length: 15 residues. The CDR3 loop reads CASSQRTSGRHEQFF. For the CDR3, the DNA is TGTGCCAGCAGCCAAAGGACTAGCGGGAGACACGAGCAGTTCTTC.

The CDR3 region has the DNA TGTGCCACCCAGTCTAACTATGGCTACACCTTC. Translating gives CATQSNYGYTF. This sequence joins TRBV24-1 and TRBJ1-2; the D is unclear. Germline V gene sequence: CDR1 KGHDR, CDR2 SFDVKD. The CDR3 loop spans 11 amino acids. With 9 bases removed from V and 0 bases from J, the gap between germline ends came to 4 bases.

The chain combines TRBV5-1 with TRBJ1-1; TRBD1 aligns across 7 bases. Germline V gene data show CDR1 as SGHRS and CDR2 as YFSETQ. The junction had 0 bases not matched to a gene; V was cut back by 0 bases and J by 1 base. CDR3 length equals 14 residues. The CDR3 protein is CASSLEGANTEAFF. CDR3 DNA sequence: TGCGCCAGCAGCTTGGAGGGGGCGAACACTGAAGCTTTCTTT. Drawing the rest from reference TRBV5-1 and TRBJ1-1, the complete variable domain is KAGVTQTPRYLIKTRGQQVTLSCSPISGHRSVSWYQQTPGQGLQFLFEYFSETQRNKGNFPGRFSGRQFSNSRSEMNVSTLELGDSALYLCASSLEGANTEAFFGQGTRLTVV.

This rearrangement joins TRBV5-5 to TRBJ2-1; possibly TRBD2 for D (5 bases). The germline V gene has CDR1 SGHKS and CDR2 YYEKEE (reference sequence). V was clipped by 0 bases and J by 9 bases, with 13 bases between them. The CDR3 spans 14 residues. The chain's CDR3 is CASSLGLAVAEQFF. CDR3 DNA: TGTGCCAGCAGCTTGGGGCTAGCAGTAGCTGAGCAGTTCTTC.

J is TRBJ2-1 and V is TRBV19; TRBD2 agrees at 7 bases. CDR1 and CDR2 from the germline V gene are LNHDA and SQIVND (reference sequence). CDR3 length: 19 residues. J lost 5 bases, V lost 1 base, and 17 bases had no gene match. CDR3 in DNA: TGTGCCAGTAGTATAGTTTTCGGACTTCGGGACTACGAGGACAATGAGCAGTTCTTC. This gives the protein CASSIVFGLRDYEDNEQFF.

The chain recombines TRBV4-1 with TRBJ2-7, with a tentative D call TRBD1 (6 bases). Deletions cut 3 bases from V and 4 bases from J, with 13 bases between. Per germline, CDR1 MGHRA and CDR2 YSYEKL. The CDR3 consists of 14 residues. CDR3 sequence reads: CASSHSGTTYEQYF. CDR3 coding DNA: TGCGCCAGCAGCCACTCCGGGACAACATACGAGCAGTACTTC.

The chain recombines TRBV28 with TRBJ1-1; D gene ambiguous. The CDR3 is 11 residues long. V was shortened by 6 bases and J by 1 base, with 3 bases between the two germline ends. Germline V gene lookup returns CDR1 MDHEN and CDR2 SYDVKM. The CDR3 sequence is CASSWNTEAFF. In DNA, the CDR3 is TGTGCCAGCAGCTGGAACACTGAAGCTTTCTTT.

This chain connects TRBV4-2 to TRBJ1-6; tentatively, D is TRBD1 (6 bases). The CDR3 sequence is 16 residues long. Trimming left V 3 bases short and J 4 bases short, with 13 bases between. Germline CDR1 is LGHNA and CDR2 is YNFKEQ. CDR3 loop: CASSQTTGFYNSPLHF. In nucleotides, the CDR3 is TGTGCCAGCAGCCAGACGACAGGCTTTTATAATTCACCCCTCCACTTT.

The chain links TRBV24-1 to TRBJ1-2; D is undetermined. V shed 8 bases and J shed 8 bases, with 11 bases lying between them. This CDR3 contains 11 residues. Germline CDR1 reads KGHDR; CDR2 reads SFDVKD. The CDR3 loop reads CATIGRYGYTF. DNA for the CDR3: TGTGCCACCATCGGCAGGTACGGCTACACCTTC.

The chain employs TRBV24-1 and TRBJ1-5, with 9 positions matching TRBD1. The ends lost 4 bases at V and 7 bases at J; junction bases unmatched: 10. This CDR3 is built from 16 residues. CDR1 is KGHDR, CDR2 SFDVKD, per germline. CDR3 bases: TGTGCCACCAGTGACCAACGGTGGGACAGGGACCAGCCCCAGCATTTT. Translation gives CATSDQRWDRDQPQHF.

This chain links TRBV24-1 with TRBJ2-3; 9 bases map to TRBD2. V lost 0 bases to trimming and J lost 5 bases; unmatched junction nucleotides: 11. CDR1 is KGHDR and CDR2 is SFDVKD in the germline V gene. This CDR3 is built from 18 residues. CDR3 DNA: TGTGCCACCAGTGATTTGCCGGGTGTAGCGGGAGTAGAAGATACGCAGTATTTT. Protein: CATSDLPGVAGVEDTQYF.

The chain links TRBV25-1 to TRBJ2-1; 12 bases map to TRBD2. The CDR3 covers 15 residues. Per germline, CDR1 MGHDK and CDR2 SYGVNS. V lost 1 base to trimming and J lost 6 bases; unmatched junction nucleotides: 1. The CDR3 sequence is CASSELTSGSNEQFF. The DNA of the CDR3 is TGTGCCAGCAGTGAATTGACTAGCGGGAGCAATGAGCAGTTCTTC.

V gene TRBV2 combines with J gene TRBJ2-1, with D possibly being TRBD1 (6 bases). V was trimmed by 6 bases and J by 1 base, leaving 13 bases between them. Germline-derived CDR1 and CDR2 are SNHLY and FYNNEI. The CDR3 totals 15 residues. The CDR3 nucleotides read TGTGCCAGCAGGACAGGATACGAGTCCTACAATGAGCAGTTCTTC. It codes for CASRTGYESYNEQFF.